This entry features one T cell receptor beta chain sequence. Its antigen remains unknown. These data come from a study of tumour-infiltrating T cells in Burkitt lymphoma. Study details: Repertoire clonality predicted overall and progression-free survival.

The CDR3 runs to 13 residues. The V end lost 2 bases, the J end lost 8 bases, and 9 bases lay between the germline ends. The germline V gene encodes CDR1 MDHEN and CDR2 SYDVKM. TCRdb's table, derived via immunoSEQ multiplex PCR, lists solely in-frame clones and lacks some. The sample carries around 50,000 clones, around 30% recorded once. Study-wide points: Several public clonotypes were shared across many Burkitt lymphoma patients.

This chain connects TRBV28 to TRBJ1-4, with a tentative D call TRBD1 (6 bases). The clonotype was recovered from a human donor with Burkitt lymphoma. Sequencing input: tumor tissue. The CDR3 protein is CASSLQGMEKLFF. Here the CDR3 DNA reads TGTGCCAGCAGTTTACAGGGGATGGAAAAACTGTTTTTT.